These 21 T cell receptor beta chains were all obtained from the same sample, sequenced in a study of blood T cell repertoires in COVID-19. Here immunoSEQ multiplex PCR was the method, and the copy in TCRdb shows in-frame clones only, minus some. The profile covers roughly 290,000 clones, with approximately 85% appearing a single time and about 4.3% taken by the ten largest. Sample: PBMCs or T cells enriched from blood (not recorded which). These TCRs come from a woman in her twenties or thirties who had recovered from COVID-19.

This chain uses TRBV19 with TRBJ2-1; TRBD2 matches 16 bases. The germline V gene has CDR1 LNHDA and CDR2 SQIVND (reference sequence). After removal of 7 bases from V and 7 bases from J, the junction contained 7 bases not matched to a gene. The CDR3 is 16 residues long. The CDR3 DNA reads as TGTGCCAGTATGGGGGGGACTAGCGGGAGGGGAAATGAGCAGTTCTTC. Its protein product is CASMGGTSGRGNEQFF.

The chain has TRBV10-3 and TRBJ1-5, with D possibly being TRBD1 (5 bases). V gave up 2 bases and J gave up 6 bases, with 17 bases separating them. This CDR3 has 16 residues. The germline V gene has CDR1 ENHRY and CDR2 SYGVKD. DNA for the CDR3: TGTGCCATCAGTGAGGGTAATTGGGGGGAAGGTCAGCCCCAGCATTTT. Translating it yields CAISEGNWGEGQPQHF.

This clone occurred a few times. The CDR3 reads CATRGRGYSGNTIYF. The CDR3 DNA sequence: TGTGCCACCAGGGGACGGGGCTACTCTGGAAACACCATATATTTT. The chain combines TRBV19 with TRBJ1-3; D might be TRBD1 (6 bases). From germline, CDR1 is LNHDA and CDR2 SQIVND (reference sequence). The CDR3 spans 15 residues. The V gene lost 10 bases and the J gene lost 0 bases, with 16 bases spanning the gap.

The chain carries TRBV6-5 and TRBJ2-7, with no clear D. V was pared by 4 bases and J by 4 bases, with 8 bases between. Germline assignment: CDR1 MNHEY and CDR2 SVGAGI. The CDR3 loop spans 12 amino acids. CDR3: CASSSIGYEQYF. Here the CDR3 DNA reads TGTGCCAGCAGTTCCATCGGGTACGAGCAGTACTTC.

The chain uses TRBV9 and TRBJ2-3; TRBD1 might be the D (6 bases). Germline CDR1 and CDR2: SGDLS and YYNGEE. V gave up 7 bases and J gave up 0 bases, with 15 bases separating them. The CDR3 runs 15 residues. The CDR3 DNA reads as TGTGCCAGCCAAAAGGGGGAAACTAGCACAGATACGCAGTATTTT. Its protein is CASQKGETSTDTQYF. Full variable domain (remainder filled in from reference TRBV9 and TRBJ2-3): DSGVTQTPKHLITATGQRVTLRCSPRSGDLSVYWYQQSLDQGLQFLIQYYNGEERAKGNILERFSAQQFPDLHSELNLSSLELGDSALYFCASQKGETSTDTQYFGPGTRLTVL.

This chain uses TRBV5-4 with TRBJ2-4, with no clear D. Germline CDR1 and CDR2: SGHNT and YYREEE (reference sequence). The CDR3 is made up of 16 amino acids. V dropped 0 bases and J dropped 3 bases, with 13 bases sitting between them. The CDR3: CASSLATERVKNIQYF. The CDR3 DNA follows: TGTGCCAGCAGCTTGGCCACGGAGAGAGTCAAAAACATTCAGTACTTC.

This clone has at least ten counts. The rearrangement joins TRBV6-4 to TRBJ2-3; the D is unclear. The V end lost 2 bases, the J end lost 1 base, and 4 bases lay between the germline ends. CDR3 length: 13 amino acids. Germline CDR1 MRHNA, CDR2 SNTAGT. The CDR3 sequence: CASSDAGTDTQYF. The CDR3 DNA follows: TGTGCCAGCAGTGACGCGGGCACAGATACGCAGTATTTT.

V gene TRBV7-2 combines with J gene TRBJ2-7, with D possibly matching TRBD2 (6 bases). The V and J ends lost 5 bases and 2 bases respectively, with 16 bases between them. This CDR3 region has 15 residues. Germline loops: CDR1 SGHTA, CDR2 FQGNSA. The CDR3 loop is CASSPSGTLTYEQYF. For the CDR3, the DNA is TGTGCCAGCAGCCCCTCCGGGACTCTTACCTACGAGCAGTACTTC.

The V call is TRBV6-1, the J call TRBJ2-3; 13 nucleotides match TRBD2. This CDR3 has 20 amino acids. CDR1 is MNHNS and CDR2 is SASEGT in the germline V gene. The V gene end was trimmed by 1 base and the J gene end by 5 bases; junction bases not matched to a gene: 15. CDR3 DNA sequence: TGTGCCAGCAGTGAAGGTGGACTAGCGGGGGCTTTTCGGCTAGTAGATACGCAGTATTTT. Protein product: CASSEGGLAGAFRLVDTQYF.

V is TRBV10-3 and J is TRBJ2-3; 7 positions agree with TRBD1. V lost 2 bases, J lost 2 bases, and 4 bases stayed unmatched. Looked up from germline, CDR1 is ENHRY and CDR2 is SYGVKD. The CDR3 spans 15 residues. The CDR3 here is CAISEDGTDTDTQYF. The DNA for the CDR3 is TGTGCCATCAGTGAGGACGGGACAGACACAGATACGCAGTATTTT.

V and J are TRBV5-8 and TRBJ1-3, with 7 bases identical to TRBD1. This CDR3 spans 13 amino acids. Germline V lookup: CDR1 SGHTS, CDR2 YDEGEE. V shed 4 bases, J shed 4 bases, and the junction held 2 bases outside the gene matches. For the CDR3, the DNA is TGTGCCAGCAGCCGGGACAGCGGAAACACCATATATTTT. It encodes CASSRDSGNTIYF.

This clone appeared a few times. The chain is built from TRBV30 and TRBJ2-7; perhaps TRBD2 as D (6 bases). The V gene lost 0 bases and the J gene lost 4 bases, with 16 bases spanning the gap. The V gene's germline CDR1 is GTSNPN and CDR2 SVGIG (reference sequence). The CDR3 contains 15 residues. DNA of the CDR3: TGTGCCTGGAGTGTAGTAGGGAGGAAGGGATACGAGCAGTACTTC. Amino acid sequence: CAWSVVGRKGYEQYF.

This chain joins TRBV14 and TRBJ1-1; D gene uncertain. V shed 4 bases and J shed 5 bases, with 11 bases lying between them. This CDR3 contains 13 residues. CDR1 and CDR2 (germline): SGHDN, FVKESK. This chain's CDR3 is CASSPRGLTEAFF. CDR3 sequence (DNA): TGTGCCAGCAGCCCAAGAGGGTTGACTGAAGCTTTCTTT.

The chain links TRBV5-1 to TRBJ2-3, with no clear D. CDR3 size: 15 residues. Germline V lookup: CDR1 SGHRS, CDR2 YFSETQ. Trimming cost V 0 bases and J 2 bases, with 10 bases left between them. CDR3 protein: CASSLVVGSTDTQYF. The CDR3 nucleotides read TGCGCCAGCAGCTTGGTAGTTGGTTCCACAGATACGCAGTATTTT.

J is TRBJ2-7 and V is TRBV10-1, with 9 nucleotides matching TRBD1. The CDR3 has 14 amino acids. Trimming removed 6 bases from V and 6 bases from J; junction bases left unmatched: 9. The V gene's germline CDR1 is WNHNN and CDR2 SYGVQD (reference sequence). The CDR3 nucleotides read TGCGCCAGCAGGAGGGGACAGGGCGACCGCGAGCAGTACTTC. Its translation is CASRRGQGDREQYF.

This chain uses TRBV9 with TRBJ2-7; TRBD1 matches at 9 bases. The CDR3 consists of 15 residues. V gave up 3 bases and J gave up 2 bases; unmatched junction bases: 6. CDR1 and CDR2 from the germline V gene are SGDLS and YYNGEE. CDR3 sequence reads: CASSGAGTGTYEQYF. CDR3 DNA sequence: TGTGCCAGCAGCGGTGCCGGGACAGGGACCTACGAGCAGTACTTC.

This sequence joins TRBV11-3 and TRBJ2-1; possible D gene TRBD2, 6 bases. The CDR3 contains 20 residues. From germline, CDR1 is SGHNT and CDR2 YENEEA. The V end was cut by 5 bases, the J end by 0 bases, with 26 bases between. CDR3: CASSPYTPRTGTRSYNEQFF. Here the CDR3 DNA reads TGTGCCAGCAGCCCATATACTCCTCGGACCGGGACTCGCTCCTACAATGAGCAGTTCTTC.

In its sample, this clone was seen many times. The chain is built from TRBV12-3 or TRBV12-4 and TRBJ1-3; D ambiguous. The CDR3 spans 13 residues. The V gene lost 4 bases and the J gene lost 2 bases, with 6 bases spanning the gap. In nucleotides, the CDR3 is TGTGCCAGCAGTTACGGGGCTGGAAACACCATATATTTT. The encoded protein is CASSYGAGNTIYF.

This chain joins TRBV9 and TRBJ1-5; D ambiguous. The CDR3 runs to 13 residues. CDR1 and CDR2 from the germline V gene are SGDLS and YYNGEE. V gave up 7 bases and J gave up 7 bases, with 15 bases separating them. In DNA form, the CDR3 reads TGTGCCAGCGCCAAGGGCGGGGAACAGCCCCAGCATTTT. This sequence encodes CASAKGGEQPQHF.

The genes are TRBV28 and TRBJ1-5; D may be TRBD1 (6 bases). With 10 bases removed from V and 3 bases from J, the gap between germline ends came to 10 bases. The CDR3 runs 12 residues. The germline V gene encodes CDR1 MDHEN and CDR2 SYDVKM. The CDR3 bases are TGTGCCATACAGGGTAACAATCAGCCCCAGCATTTT. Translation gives CAIQGNNQPQHF.

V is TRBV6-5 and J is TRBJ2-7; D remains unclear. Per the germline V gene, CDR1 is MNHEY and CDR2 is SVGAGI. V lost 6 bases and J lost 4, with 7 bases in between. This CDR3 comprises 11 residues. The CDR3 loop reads CASRSMYEQYF. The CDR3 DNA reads TGTGCCAGCAGATCAATGTACGAGCAGTACTTC.